This T cell receptor (beta chain) derives from a study of T-cell reconstitution after alpha-beta-depleted transplantation in children. Findings and limits, study-wide: It was reported that alpha-beta T cells came from several hundred expanded graft clones (about two months after transplant). At the one-year point after transplant, T-cell counts and TCRbeta diversity were found to come mostly from T cells that had been newly produced.

For this clonotype: What it binds is not known.

CDR3 length equals 15 residues. Trimming shortened V by 0 bases and J by 2 bases, and 8 bases separated the two germline ends. The germline gives CDR1 SGHRS, CDR2 YFSETQ. During its preparation, the TCRbeta library received unique molecular identifiers. TCRdb called the PCR reads again in MiXCR, with one record for every CDR3 protein. The sample holds some 350,000 distinct CDR3 sequences, roughly 16% seen once. The chain uses TRBV5-1 and TRBJ2-2; no definite D call. The specimen comprised PBMCs, mostly from graft donor cells, sampled 360 days after TCRalphabeta/CD19-depleted stem cell transplant. This receptor was obtained from a male patient between 2 and 9 years old who had a stem cell transplant for acute lymphoblastic leukemia, so the T cells may come from the graft donor. The CDR3 sequence is CASSLGAPNTGELFF. CDR3 bases: TGCGCCAGCAGCTTGGGGGCTCCCAACACCGGGGAGCTGTTTTTT.